This T cell receptor beta chain was captured by sequencing in a study of blood T cell repertoires in COVID-19. Study information: There were acute and convalescent COVID-19 samples, and they came from the United States, Italy and Spain. In each case, the material was cDNA or gDNA derived from T cells, B-cell-depleted T cells, or PBMCs.

Trimming took off 2 bases at V and 0 bases at J, with 8 bases between the two ends. The CDR3 totals 15 residues. CDR1 and CDR2 (germline): SEHNR, FQNEAQ (reference sequence). Original data processing: The assay estimated nucleated cells by amplifying reference gene primers. Data came from immunoSEQ multiplex PCR; TCRdb stores just in-frame clones and leaves some out. The DNA was the basis for D and trimming; V, J and clone size are from that table. The table includes 150,000 or so clones, just under 85% detected once. Sample: peripheral blood. V usage is TRBV7-9 and J usage is TRBJ1-3; D remains unclear. The receptor's source is a man aged 40-50 years who had recovered from COVID-19. CDR3 bases: TGTGCCAGCAGCTTAATGGCAAGCTCTGGAAACACCATATATTTT. Residues: CASSLMASSGNTIYF.